This T cell receptor beta chain was identified during a study of CD4 T cells in relation to SARS-CoV-2 and coronaviruses. In the study overall: ViraFEST: approximately nine-day antigen culture of PBMCs, then TCR beta CDR3 sequencing.

As regards this clone: Its cognate antigen is unknown.

Germline V gives CDR1 MNHNS, CDR2 SASEGT. The CDR3 extends over 14 amino acids. The V end lost 2 bases, the J end lost 5 bases, and 13 bases lay between the germline ends. Assay: immunoSEQ multiplex PCR; the TCRdb copy retains only in-frame clones and omits some. The repertoire has fewer than 25,000 clones, about 76% of them found once; the top ten carry approximately 15%. The unexposed donors gave CD4+ T cells in 2011-2018, prior to COVID-19. The cells were cultured for about ten days before CD4+ T cells were isolated. Cultures received half-medium IL-2 refreshes on days 3 and 7. The sample taken for sequencing was CD4+ T cells from PBMCs, cultured in vitro. This chain connects TRBV6-1 to TRBJ2-7; D is possibly TRBD1 (5 bases). This TCR was sampled from a human donor in good health. CDR3: CASSEYRTDDEQYF. CDR3 sequence (DNA): TGTGCCAGCAGTGAATACAGGACGGACGACGAGCAGTACTTC.